The 23 T cell receptor beta chains presented below share a single source sample, sequenced in a study of cytomegalovirus exposure and HLA in healthy donors. A multiplex PCR was run with 60 Vbeta primers and 13 Jbeta primers. Libraries were prepared by immunoSEQ multiplex PCR; TCRdb keeps only in-frame clonotypes and omits some of them. The sample lists about 85,000 clones, 70% to 80% seen once, with around a quarter in the top ten. Sample: PBMCs. Source of these receptors: a woman aged 45-59 years in good health and CMV-seropositive.

The CDR3 nucleotides read TGTGCCTGGAGCGCGGGACTAGTGTATCTGGAGACCCAGTACTTC. It specifies CAWSAGLVYLETQYF. The chain employs TRBV30 and TRBJ2-5, with 8 bases that match TRBD2. The trim removed 3 bases at V and 5 bases at J, leaving 11 bases unmatched. This CDR3 has 15 amino acids. The germline V gene encodes CDR1 GTSNPN and CDR2 SVGIG (reference sequence). The variable domain in full, completed from reference TRBV30 and TRBJ2-5, reads SQTIHQWPATLVQPVGSPLSLECTVEGTSNPNLYWYRQAAGRGLQLLFYSVGIGQISSEVPQNLSASRPQDRQFILSSKKLLLSDSGFYLCAWSAGLVYLETQYFGPGTRLLVL.

The genes are TRBV13 and TRBJ1-2; TRBD1 agrees at 7 bases. This CDR3 is built from 18 residues. V was clipped by 2 bases and J by 0 bases; unmatched bases: 12. Germline loops: CDR1 PRHDT, CDR2 FYEKMQ (reference sequence). Here the CDR3 reads CASSLRPERGRANYGYTF. The CDR3, as DNA: TGTGCCAGCAGCTTACGGCCCGAGAGGGGGCGCGCTAACTATGGCTACACCTTC. The whole variable domain, remainder taken from reference TRBV13 and TRBJ1-2, is AAGVIQSPRHLIKEKRETATLKCYPIPRHDTVYWYQQGPGQDPQFLISFYEKMQSDKGSIPDRFSAQQFSDYHSELNMSSLELGDSALYFCASSLRPERGRANYGYTFGSGTRLTVV.

On this clone: Sequence at one end of the junction differs from germline and may be a read error. CDR3 coding DNA: TGCGCCAGCAGATTGGGACAGGGGAAAGAAAACACTGAAGCTTTCTTT. It encodes CASRLGQGKENTEAFF. V is TRBV5-1 and J is TRBJ1-1; 10 nucleotides align to TRBD1. The CDR3 is 16 residues long. Germline CDR1 reads SGHRS; CDR2 reads YFSETQ.

V is TRBV9 and J is TRBJ2-1; 8 nucleotides agree with TRBD1. After removal of 2 bases from V and 12 bases from J, the junction contained 13 bases not matched to a gene. Germline V CDR1 and CDR2: SGDLS, YYNGEE. This CDR3 has 15 amino acids. The CDR3 reads CASSVGTGDTMRQFF. The CDR3 DNA sequence: TGTGCCAGCAGCGTTGGGACAGGTGATACAATGCGGCAGTTCTTC.

This clone was seen only a few times. The genes are TRBV7-9 and TRBJ2-5; TRBD1 is a possible D gene (6 bases). Trimming pared 5 bases from V and 13 bases from J, leaving 20 bases between. CDR1 and CDR2 from the germline V gene are SEHNR and FQNEAQ (reference sequence). The CDR3 consists of 13 residues. The CDR3 sequence is CASSHSSQGRTYF. Written as DNA, the CDR3 is TGTGCCAGCAGCCACTCGTCACAGGGAAGAACGTACTTC.

The table lists this clone with a few counts. The J gene is TRBJ2-1, the V gene TRBV5-1; D not certain. The CDR3 runs to 16 residues. The germline V gene has CDR1 SGHRS and CDR2 YFSETQ. The germline V and J ends were trimmed by 4 bases and 0 bases, with 14 bases remaining between them. The CDR3 reads CASSHAATSSYNEQFF. The CDR3 DNA sequence: TGCGCCAGCAGCCACGCGGCGACGAGCTCCTACAATGAGCAGTTCTTC.

This clone was detected only once. The genes are TRBV6-5 and TRBJ2-5; 7 positions match TRBD2. Germline loops: CDR1 MNHEY, CDR2 SVGAGI. The CDR3 consists of 13 residues. V shed 7 bases, J shed 7 bases, and the junction held 9 bases outside the gene matches. The CDR3 loop reads CASKTVWGGTQYF. CDR3 DNA sequence: TGTGCCAGCAAGACAGTTTGGGGGGGGACCCAGTACTTC.

The chain uses TRBV13 and TRBJ1-1; 8 bases match TRBD1. CDR3 size: 13 residues. After removal of 0 bases from V and 10 bases from J, the junction contained 4 bases not matched to a gene. Germline-derived CDR1 and CDR2 are PRHDT and FYEKMQ (reference sequence). Here the CDR3 DNA reads TGTGCCAGCAGCTTAGGGCAGGGGGCAAGAGCTTTCTTT. This gives the protein CASSLGQGARAFF.

The chain has TRBV5-1 and TRBJ1-5; the match to TRBD1 covers 9 bases. The CDR3 is 15 amino acids. Germline V gives CDR1 SGHRS, CDR2 YFSETQ. The trim removed 4 bases at V and 5 bases at J, leaving 7 bases unmatched. The DNA for the CDR3 is TGCGCCAGCAGCGAGGGACAGGGTCCCCATCAGCCCCAGCATTTT. Its translation is CASSEGQGPHQPQHF. Full variable domain (outside the CDR3, taken from reference TRBV5-1 and TRBJ1-5): KAGVTQTPRYLIKTRGQQVTLSCSPISGHRSVSWYQQTPGQGLQFLFEYFSETQRNKGNFPGRFSGRQFSNSRSEMNVSTLELGDSALYLCASSEGQGPHQPQHFGDGTRLSIL.

The J gene is TRBJ1-2, the V gene TRBV7-9; 7 bases line up with TRBD1. Germline V gene data show CDR1 as SEHNR and CDR2 as FQNEAQ (reference sequence). The J segment lost 6 bases and the V segment lost 6 bases, leaving 13 bases of the junction unmatched. This CDR3 has 15 residues. The CDR3 region has the DNA TGTGCCAGCAGTCCCACCGTCAGGGGGTTTGATGGCTACACCTTC. Its translation: CASSPTVRGFDGYTF.

The chain links TRBV13 to TRBJ2-1; possibly TRBD2 for D (7 bases). Germline V lookup: CDR1 PRHDT, CDR2 FYEKMQ (reference sequence). This CDR3 region has 18 residues. The V gene lost 4 bases and the J gene lost 12 bases, with 31 bases spanning the gap. This CDR3 is CASSSNSRGGRSSLGQFF. CDR3 sequence (DNA): TGTGCCAGCAGCTCTAACTCGAGGGGGGGGAGGTCGAGCTTGGGGCAGTTCTTC.

The chain joins TRBV7-2 to TRBJ2-7, with D tentatively TRBD2 (5 bases). The V and J ends lost 4 bases and 6 bases respectively, with 7 bases between them. This CDR3 has 11 amino acids. Germline V gene sequence: CDR1 SGHTA, CDR2 FQGNSA. Here the CDR3 reads CASSYEGEQYV. As DNA, the CDR3 is TGTGCCAGCAGCTACGAGGGCGAGCAGTACGTC.

J is TRBJ2-5 and V is TRBV9; maybe TRBD1 (5 bases). TRBJ2-7 matches the DNA end more closely, so the J call is doubtful. The length of the CDR3 is 14 residues. From germline, CDR1 is SGDLS and CDR2 YYNGEE. CDR3 loop: CASSTSRQGYEQYF. As DNA, the CDR3 is TGTGCCAGCAGCACCTCCCGGCAGGGCTACGAGCAGTACTTC.

CDR3 sequence (DNA): TGTGCCAGCAGCATTATACCGGAGCAGTACGTC. Encoded protein: CASSIIPEQYV. This chain uses TRBV9 with TRBJ2-7; D gene ambiguous. The CDR3 spans 11 residues. Germline V gene sequence: CDR1 SGDLS, CDR2 YYNGEE. V lost 4 bases, J lost 7 bases, and 9 bases lay in between.

CDR3 amino acids: CASNGLAGTNEQFF. The CDR3 region has the DNA TGTGCCAGTAACGGACTAGCGGGGACCAATGAGCAGTTCTTC. The chain joins TRBV19 to TRBJ2-1, with 12 bases aligning to TRBD2. Germline-derived CDR1 and CDR2 are LNHDA and SQIVND (reference sequence). V was pared by 7 bases and J by 6 bases, with 4 bases of the junction left unmatched. The CDR3 totals 14 residues. Full variable domain (rest looked up from reference TRBV19 and TRBJ2-1): DGGITQSPKYLFRKEGQNVTLSCEQNLNHDAMYWYRQDPGQGLRLIYYSQIVNDFQKGDIAEGYSVSREKKESFPLTVTSAQKNPTAFYLCASNGLAGTNEQFFGPGTRLTVL.

The CDR3: CASSPRQGDLYNEQFF. The CDR3 DNA follows: TGTGCCAGCAGCCCCCGGCAGGGTGATTTATACAATGAGCAGTTCTTC. The V gene is TRBV7-6, the J gene TRBJ2-1; D might be TRBD1 (5 bases). The V end lost 5 bases, the J end lost 4 bases, and 18 bases lay between the germline ends. Germline values: CDR1 SGHVS, CDR2 FNYEAQ. This CDR3 is built from 16 residues.

J is TRBJ2-5 and V is TRBV7-9; TRBD1 matches 7 bases. The CDR3 sequence is 15 residues long. Germline V gene lookup returns CDR1 SEHNR and CDR2 FQNEAQ (reference sequence). The V gene end was trimmed by 1 base and the J gene end by 1 base; junction bases not matched to a gene: 3. CDR3 in DNA: TGTGCCAGCAGCTTAGTGTCAGGGGGCCAAGAGACCCAGTACTTC. Its translation is CASSLVSGGQETQYF.

This chain links TRBV5-1 with TRBJ2-2; 8 nucleotides match TRBD2. CDR3 length: 15 amino acids. Unmatched junction bases numbered 6, after V lost 4 bases and J lost 4 bases. The germline CDR1 and CDR2 sequences are SGHRS and YFSETQ. Here the CDR3 DNA reads TGCGCCAGCAGCCAATCGGCGGGGGGCACCGGGGAGCTGTTTTTT. It codes for CASSQSAGGTGELFF.

This clone was counted a few times. J is TRBJ1-2 and V is TRBV6-1; TRBD1 agrees at 11 bases. J lost 5 bases, V lost 10 bases, and 12 bases had no gene match. CDR3 length: 15 residues. Germline V gene lookup returns CDR1 MNHNS and CDR2 SASEGT. The CDR3 sequence is CATLPRTGGRYGYTF. The CDR3 nucleotides are TGTGCCACCTTACCGCGGACAGGGGGCCGATATGGCTACACCTTC.

The J gene is TRBJ2-7, the V gene TRBV2, with a possible D match to TRBD1 (5 bases). The CDR3 covers 12 residues. Germline V gene data show CDR1 as SNHLY and CDR2 as FYNNEI. Deletions cut 6 bases from V and 4 bases from J, with 10 bases between. The CDR3 protein is CASRRQLYEQYF. The DNA of the CDR3 is TGTGCCAGCAGAAGACAGCTGTACGAGCAGTACTTC.

The chain is built from TRBV5-1 and TRBJ1-3, with D tentatively TRBD1 (6 bases). This CDR3 region has 15 residues. Trimming removed 4 bases from V and 1 base from J, with 12 bases in between. Germline values: CDR1 SGHRS, CDR2 YFSETQ. CDR3 nucleotides: TGCGCCAGCAGCGACGGACAGCAGTCTGGAAACACCATATATTTT. This codes for CASSDGQQSGNTIYF.

The rearrangement links TRBV4-1 to TRBJ2-3; 10 bases map to TRBD1. Per germline, CDR1 MGHRA and CDR2 YSYEKL. Trimming removed 6 bases from V and 5 bases from J; junction bases left unmatched: 23. This CDR3 is 20 amino acids long. The DNA for the CDR3 is TGCGCCAGCAGACGTAGCCGGGACAGGGGTCGGTTGATCCCCGAAGATACGCAGTATTTT. Residues: CASRRSRDRGRLIPEDTQYF.

The V and J genes are TRBV9 and TRBJ2-3, with 8 bases fitting TRBD1. V gave up 0 bases and J gave up 4 bases; unmatched junction bases: 7. In germline, CDR1 is SGDLS, CDR2 YYNGEE. The CDR3 extends over 16 amino acids. The CDR3 nucleotides read TGTGCCAGCAGCGTAGATTGGACAGGGATGGCAGATACGCAGTATTTT. It encodes CASSVDWTGMADTQYF.